This T cell receptor beta chain comes out of a study of T-cell reconstitution after alpha-beta-depleted transplantation in children. The TCRbeta library was prepared with unique molecular identifiers. TCRdb analysed the PCR reads with MiXCR anew, one entry per CDR3 protein. The sample has more than 550,000 distinct CDR3 sequences; roughly a tenth are singletons. This clonotype occurred many times. The receptor's source is a human donor who donated a stem cell graft to a child with acute myeloid leukemia. The sample was PBMCs from the stem cell graft donor, taken from the stem cell graft.

The CDR3 DNA is TGTGCCAGCAGCATTAGCGGGAGGGCGGGAAATGAGCAGTTCTTC. Amino acid sequence: CASSISGRAGNEQFF. The V call is TRBV5-6, the J call TRBJ2-1; 11 bases align to TRBD2. Trimming took 4 bases from V and 7 from J; bases not matched to a gene: 7. Germline lookup yields CDR1 SGHDT and CDR2 YYEEEE. This CDR3 has 15 amino acids. Supplemented by reference TRBV5-6 and TRBJ2-1, the full variable domain reads DAGVTQSPTHLIKTRGQQVTLRCSPKSGHDTVSWYQQALGQGPQFIFQYYEEEERQRGNFPDRFSGHQFPNYSSELNVNALLLGDSALYLCASSISGRAGNEQFFGPGTRLTVL.